The following is a TCR beta chain sequence with its context. This specimen comes from a study of blood T cell repertoires in COVID-19. Study in general: Some COVID-19 samples were acute and others convalescent; all came from the United States, Italy and Spain.

Study processing details: Cell counts per sample came from amplifying reference gene primers. Using immunoSEQ multiplex PCR, the repertoire was profiled, and TCRdb retains in-frame clones only, with some absent. V, J and clone size are taken as reported in that table, and D and trimming were inferred from the DNA itself. The sample holds around 310,000 clones, 80% to 95% seen once. It was during active infection that Seattle patients were enrolled and then longitudinally followed. J lost 0 bases, V lost 6 bases, and 7 bases had no gene match. The CDR3 has 16 amino acids. CDR1 SGHTA and CDR2 FQGTGA come from the germline V gene.

This clonotype originated in a young woman with COVID-19, enrolled during active disease. Sequencing was carried out using peripheral blood. This chain uses TRBV7-3 with TRBJ2-1; 8 bases align to TRBD2. CDR3 in amino acids: CASSLSGSYSYNEQFF. The CDR3 DNA follows: TGTGCCAGCAGTCTGAGCGGGAGCTACTCCTACAATGAGCAGTTCTTC.